The 13 T cell receptor beta chains given below trace back to one sample, sequenced in a study of response to subunit inactivated influenza vaccine. TCRdb re-called the RT-PCR reads with MiXCR, one entry per CDR3 protein. The data contain approximately 520,000 distinct CDR3 sequences, 25% of them seen just once; the ten biggest clones take up approximately 1.9%. The material was CD4+ T cells sorted from PBMCs, obtained 5 days after vaccination. These receptors originate from a man over 45 who received an inactivated influenza vaccine.

This clonotype was recorded once. V gene TRBV25-1 combines with J gene TRBJ2-7; D call uncertain. The CDR3 covers 15 residues. The germline V gene has CDR1 MGHDK and CDR2 SYGVNS. Trimming shortened V by 2 bases and J by 3 bases, and 14 bases separated the two germline ends. CDR3 nucleotides: TGTGCCAGCAGTGAACAAAAGAAACCCGACTACGAGCAGTACTTC. Residues: CASSEQKKPDYEQYF.

The rearrangement joins TRBV28 to TRBJ1-2; 7 positions agree with TRBD1. The CDR3 covers 13 residues. The trim removed 6 bases at V and 4 bases at J, leaving 5 bases unmatched. CDR1 and CDR2 (germline): MDHEN, SYDVKM. The CDR3 reads CASRTGRLYGYTF. For the CDR3, the DNA is TGTGCCAGCAGGACAGGGCGCCTCTATGGCTACACCTTC.

The chain combines TRBV20-1 with TRBJ2-3; 9 bases map to TRBD1. Per the germline V gene, CDR1 is DFQATT and CDR2 is SNEGSKA (reference sequence). The J segment lost 10 bases and the V segment lost 4 bases, leaving 6 bases of the junction unmatched. This CDR3 is 12 amino acids long. The CDR3 reads CSAISTGGAQYF. CDR3 DNA: TGCAGTGCTATATCAACAGGGGGCGCGCAGTATTTT.

The chain combines TRBV5-6 with TRBJ2-3; D call uncertain. CDR1 SGHDT and CDR2 YYEEEE come from the germline V gene. Trimming cost V 4 bases and J 3 bases, with 12 bases left between them. The CDR3 spans 14 residues. The CDR3 region has the DNA TGTGCCAGCAGCCCCCCGGTAGGGACAGATACGCAGTATTTT. Residues: CASSPPVGTDTQYF.

V is TRBV6-1 and J is TRBJ1-2; 9 bases map to TRBD1. The CDR3 length is 15 residues. Germline assignment: CDR1 MNHNS and CDR2 SASEGT. J gave up 5 bases and V 3 bases, and 7 bases lay outside the gene matches. The CDR3 spells CASSENRGQGYGYTF. The CDR3 coding sequence is TGTGCCAGCAGTGAGAACAGGGGGCAGGGATATGGCTACACCTTC.

This clonotype came up a few times. This chain links TRBV5-1 with TRBJ2-3; 7 bases agree with TRBD1. The CDR3 totals 15 residues. Germline lookup yields CDR1 SGHRS and CDR2 YFSETQ. V lost 3 bases to trimming and J lost 1 base; unmatched junction nucleotides: 5. The CDR3 loop is CASSSGDSRTDTQYF. The CDR3 DNA is TGCGCCAGCAGCTCCGGGGACAGTCGCACAGATACGCAGTATTTT.

The chain combines TRBV20-1 with TRBJ2-5, with 10 bases aligning to TRBD2. J was trimmed by 2 bases and V by 6 bases; bases with no gene match: 9. Germline-derived CDR1 and CDR2 are DFQATT and SNEGSKA (reference sequence). The CDR3 totals 15 residues. As DNA, the CDR3 is TGCAGTGCCTTCCTAGCGGGAGATCGGCAAGAGACCCAGTACTTC. Residues: CSAFLAGDRQETQYF.

V and J are TRBV29-1 and TRBJ1-4; D remains ambiguous. The CDR3 totals 14 residues. The V gene lost 5 bases and the J gene lost 8 bases, with 18 bases spanning the gap. Germline lookup yields CDR1 SQVTM and CDR2 ANQGSEA. CDR3 residues: CSVHWATHGEKLFF. The CDR3 DNA follows: TGCAGCGTTCACTGGGCTACACACGGGGAAAAACTGTTTTTT. The whole variable domain, filled in from reference TRBV29-1 and TRBJ1-4, reads SAVISQKPSRDICQRGTSLTIQCQVDSQVTMMFWYRQQPGQSLTLIATANQGSEATYESGFVIDKFPISRPNLTFSTLTVSNMSPEDSSIYLCSVHWATHGEKLFFGSGTQLSVL.

This chain links TRBV7-2 with TRBJ2-1; D gene uncertain. V was pared by 2 bases and J by 0 bases, with 8 bases between. Looked up from germline, CDR1 is SGHTA and CDR2 is FQGNSA. This CDR3 is built from 15 residues. Here the CDR3 reads CASSLTAGSYNEQFF. CDR3 bases: TGTGCCAGCAGCTTAACGGCTGGCTCCTACAATGAGCAGTTCTTC.

Only a few counts were recorded for this clonotype. The rearrangement uses TRBV12-5 and TRBJ2-5, with D hard to call. The CDR3 is made up of 12 amino acids. Germline CDR1 reads LGHNT; CDR2 reads FRNRAP. Deletions cut 7 bases from V and 2 bases from J, with 8 bases between. CDR3 in amino acids: CASALGQETQYF. The CDR3 nucleotides are TGTGCTAGTGCTCTTGGGCAAGAGACCCAGTACTTC.

A remark on this clonotype: At one boundary the junction diverges from the germline segment, which might be a read error. The CDR3 DNA reads TGCAGTGCCCTAACTAGCGGGAGCACAGATACCCAGTATTTT. It codes for CSALTSGSTDTQYF. The chain has TRBV20-1 and TRBJ2-3; 11 nucleotides align to TRBD2. The CDR3 runs 14 residues. Germline V lookup: CDR1 DFQATT, CDR2 SNEGSKA (reference sequence).

The chain carries TRBV4-1 and TRBJ1-5; perhaps TRBD1 as D (6 bases). Germline CDR1 reads MGHRA; CDR2 reads YSYEKL. Trimming stripped 3 bases from V and 0 bases from J, with 15 bases between. The CDR3 is 17 amino acids. The CDR3 region has the DNA TGCGCCAGCAGCCAGGAACCCTCGGACAGTAGCAATCAGCCCCAGCATTTT. Encoded protein: CASSQEPSDSSNQPQHF.

This clonotype has a handful of counts. V usage is TRBV5-1 and J usage is TRBJ2-3; the match to TRBD1 covers 8 bases. Trimming removed 3 bases from V and 5 bases from J; junction bases left unmatched: 5. This CDR3 contains 14 residues. CDR1 and CDR2 from the germline V gene are SGHRS and YFSETQ. CDR3 sequence (DNA): TGCGCCAGCAGCTCAGGACAGGGCAGAGATACGCAGTATTTT. Translated, it gives CASSSGQGRDTQYF.